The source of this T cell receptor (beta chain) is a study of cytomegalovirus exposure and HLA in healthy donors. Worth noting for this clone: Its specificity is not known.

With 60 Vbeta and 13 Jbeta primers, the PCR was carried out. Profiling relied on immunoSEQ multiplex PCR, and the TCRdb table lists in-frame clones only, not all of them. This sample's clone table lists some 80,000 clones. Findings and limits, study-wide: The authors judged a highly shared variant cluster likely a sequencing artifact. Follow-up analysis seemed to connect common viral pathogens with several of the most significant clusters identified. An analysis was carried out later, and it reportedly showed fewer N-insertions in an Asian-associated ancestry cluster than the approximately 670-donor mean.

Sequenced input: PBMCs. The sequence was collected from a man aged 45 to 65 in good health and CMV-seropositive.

The CDR3 protein is CASSLGLAGGEDTQYF. CDR3 nucleotides: TGTGCCAGCAGCTTAGGACTAGCGGGGGGCGAGGATACGCAGTATTTT. The chain joins TRBV9 to TRBJ2-3; 14 bases align to TRBD2. CDR1 is SGDLS and CDR2 is YYNGEE in the germline V gene. Germline trimming cut 4 bases from V and 6 bases from J; bases unmatched to any gene: 7. This CDR3 comprises 16 residues.